What follows describes a single TCR beta chain. The data stem from a study of Ad26.COV2.S vaccination and SARS-CoV-2 variants. The treatment here: around 19 received Ad26.COV2.S at low or high dose, single or two shots; 5 received placebo; per-sample allocation not given. Samples analyzed were those drawn on day 63 after the first vaccine or placebo injection. Generated by immunoSEQ multiplex PCR, the TCRdb table keeps only in-frame clones and is missing some. The sample records hundreds of thousands of clones, about nine tenths being singletons. The CDR3 is 15 amino acids. Trimming stripped 8 bases from V and 1 base from J, with 15 bases between. Germline values: CDR1 ENHRY, CDR2 SYGVKD.

V usage is TRBV10-3 and J usage is TRBJ1-3; tentatively, D is TRBD1 (6 bases). This TCR derives from a person between 18 and 60 years old who received the Ad26.COV2.S COVID-19 vaccine or a placebo. Sequencing was performed on peripheral blood, taken in a trial of Ad26.COV2.S vaccine versus placebo. CDR3 nucleotides: TGTGCCATCGCATCAGAAGGGGGTTCTGGAAACACCATATATTTT. Amino acids: CAIASEGGSGNTIYF.